This is a list of T cell receptor beta chains from one sample in a study of T-cell memory formation after mild COVID-19. TCRdb used MiXCR to reprocess the 5' RACE reads, holding one entry per CDR3 protein. Among 500,000 to 600,000 distinct CDR3 sequences listed, around 17% were seen once. The sequenced sample was PBMCs or a T cell subset sorted from them (not recorded which). The source is an adult woman who had mild COVID-19 (a few samples of this study predate the infection). Cell type and time point are not known. The CDR3 runs from the conserved cysteine through the conserved F or W. The D gene is left open where the match is weak. Clone sizes are given selectively: once, few, many, or a class where the clone is expanded.

d_gene	j_gene	abundance	v_gene	CDR3nt	CDR3aa
TRBD2	TRBJ2-2	.	TRBV9	TGTGCCAGCTGGGGGGGGACCAACACCGGGGAGCTGTTTTTT	CASWGGTNTGELFF
TRBD1	TRBJ1-6	once	TRBV15	TGTGCCACCAGCAGAGCTTGGGACAGGGTACCGGGTAATGGTTCACCCCTCCACTTT	CATSRAWDRVPGNGSPLHF
TRBD1	TRBJ2-5	few	TRBV7-2	TGTGCCAGCAGCTTAGACAGGGGCACAGAGACCCAGTACTTC	CASSLDRGTETQYF
.	TRBJ1-5	.	TRBV12-3/TRBV12-4	TGTGCCAGCAGTTTAGCGCTCCCCAGTAGCAATCAGCCCCAGCATTTT	CASSLALPSSNQPQHF
TRBD1	TRBJ2-2	.	TRBV4-2	TGTGCCAGCAGCCGGGGACAGGCGAACACCGGGGAGCTGTTTTTT	CASSRGQANTGELFF
TRBD1	TRBJ2-7	.	TRBV10-3	TGTGCCATCAGTGAGACAGGGGGGTACGAGCAGTACTTC	CAISETGGYEQYF
.	TRBJ1-4	once	TRBV11-2	TGTGCCAGCAGCTTAGGCAGGGGATATGAAAAACTGTTTTTT	CASSLGRGYEKLFF
TRBD1	TRBJ2-2	many	TRBV3-1	TGTGCCAGCAGCCAAGGAGAACAGGGGGTCACCGGGGAGCTGTTTTTT	CASSQGEQGVTGELFF
.	TRBJ1-2	.	TRBV27	TGTGCCAGCAGTCCCACAGGCGTAGGGGGAGGGGGCTACACCTTC	CASSPTGVGGGGYTF
.	TRBJ1-5	.	TRBV29-1	TGCAGCGTTGTTCAAGGACAGCCCCAGCATTTT	CSVVQGQPQHF
.	TRBJ1-2	.	TRBV4-1	TGCGCCAGCAGCCAAGAGACGGTCCGAGGGTCGCGATTCTTCCGTAACTATGGCTACACCTTC	CASSQETVRGSRFFRNYGYTF
.	TRBJ2-1	.	TRBV19	TGTGCCAGTAGTATATTGGACAATGAGCAGTTCTTC	CASSILDNEQFF
TRBD2	TRBJ2-1	.	TRBV5-1	TGCGCCAGCAGCCTGGGACTAGCGGGAGGACCAACCTACAATGAGCAGTTCTTC	CASSLGLAGGPTYNEQFF
TRBD1	TRBJ2-1	few	TRBV3-1	TGTGCCAGCAGCCAAGATGGGACAGGGGATGAGCAGTTCTTC	CASSQDGTGDEQFF
TRBD1	TRBJ1-1	.	TRBV4-1	TGCGCCAGCAGCCAGCAGACAGGGGTGAACACTGAAGCTTTCTTT	CASSQQTGVNTEAFF
.	TRBJ2-7	once	TRBV2	TGTGCCAGCAGTGAAGTGGGAGGCGGCTCCTACGAGCAGTACTTC	CASSEVGGGSYEQYF
.	TRBJ1-1	.	TRBV27	TGTGCCAGCAGTCCACGATTGGGGTACACTGAAGCTTTCTTT	CASSPRLGYTEAFF
.	TRBJ2-1	.	TRBV29-1	TGCAGCGTTTCCGGGGGGGACAGCCAGTCCTACAATGAGCAGTTCTTC	CSVSGGDSQSYNEQFF
TRBD2	TRBJ2-7	.	TRBV5-1	TGCGCCAGCAGCTTGGCAGGGACTACATTCTTC	CASSLAGTTFF
TRBD2	TRBJ2-7	few	TRBV19	TGTGCCAGTAGTATGGGAGCGGGAGCCTCCTACGAGCAGTACTTC	CASSMGAGASYEQYF
.	TRBJ2-1	.	TRBV18	TGTGCCAGCTCACTCTACCTAACAGGAAACAATGAGCAGTTCTTC	CASSLYLTGNNEQFF
.	TRBJ1-1	.	TRBV6-5	TGTGCCAGCAGTTACTCCTTTCTCATGGGAGGGGGGCCGAACACTGAAGCTTTCTTT	CASSYSFLMGGGPNTEAFF
TRBD1	TRBJ2-7	many	TRBV7-2	TGTGCCAGCAGCTTGGACAGGGCGATATACGAGCAGTACTTC	CASSLDRAIYEQYF
.	TRBJ1-5	.	TRBV12-3/TRBV12-4	TGTGCCAGCAGTTTCGGGGGCAAACCGGGATCCACTTATAGCAATCAGCCCCAGCATTTT	CASSFGGKPGSTYSNQPQHF
.	TRBJ2-5	few	TRBV11-2	TGTGCCAGCAGCTTAAACCCCGCCGTGGAGACCCAGTACTTC	CASSLNPAVETQYF
.	TRBJ1-6	few	TRBV6-6	TGTGCCAGCAGTTACGGGGTCCAGGGGTCACCCCTCCACTTT	CASSYGVQGSPLHF
TRBD2	TRBJ2-7	many	TRBV20-1	TGCAGTGCAGCCCGGACTAGCCGTGAGCAGTACTTC	CSAARTSREQYF
.	TRBJ2-7	.	TRBV7-8	TGTGCCAGCAGCCAAAGGTCCTACGAGCAGTACTTC	CASSQRSYEQYF
.	TRBJ1-1	.	TRBV19	TGTGCCAGTGGCAGACGGAGCGGAGCATGGAACACTGAAGCTTTCTTT	CASGRRSGAWNTEAFF
.	TRBJ1-1	many	TRBV9	TGTGCCAGCAGCTCCGAAAACAGGGAAGGTGAAGCTTTCTTT	CASSSENREGEAFF
.	TRBJ2-5	.	TRBV7-9	TGTGCCAGCAGCTTAACTCCAGCTAAAGAGACCCAGTACTTC	CASSLTPAKETQYF
.	TRBJ1-1	few	TRBV12-3/TRBV12-4	TGTGCCAGCAGCTCTGAACCGAACACTGAAGCTTTCTTT	CASSSEPNTEAFF
TRBD1	TRBJ1-1	few	TRBV7-2	TGTGCCAGCAGCCCACAGGGGGTCTCCACTGAAGCTTTCTTT	CASSPQGVSTEAFF
TRBD2	TRBJ2-3	.	TRBV5-1	TGCGCCAGCAGCTTAGCGGGAGATCGTTCGGATACGCAGTATTTT	CASSLAGDRSDTQYF
TRBD1	TRBJ1-1	.	TRBV13	TGTGCCAGCAGCCCACCGGGACAGGGGGACACTGAAGCTTTCTTT	CASSPPGQGDTEAFF
TRBD1	TRBJ1-2	few	TRBV12-3/TRBV12-4	TGTGCCAGCAGTTTGAGGACAGGGGGAAACTATGGCTACACCTTC	CASSLRTGGNYGYTF
TRBD1	TRBJ1-2	.	TRBV25-1	TGTGCCAGCATGACAGGGAGCTATGGCTACACCTTC	CASMTGSYGYTF
.	TRBJ1-6	many	TRBV7-3	TGTGCCAGCAGCTTAAGGGAACGCTATAATTCACCCCTCCACTTT	CASSLRERYNSPLHF
.	TRBJ2-3	.	TRBV29-1	TGCAGCGTTGAAAGGCAGGGCACAGATACGCAGTATTTT	CSVERQGTDTQYF
.	TRBJ1-1	many	TRBV5-1	TGCGCCAGCAGCTTGGCGTTTGTGAACACTGAAGCTTTCTTT	CASSLAFVNTEAFF
.	TRBJ2-5	.	TRBV24-1	TGTGCCACCAGTGACAGGGTCCCAGAGACCCAGTACTTC	CATSDRVPETQYF
TRBD2	TRBJ2-3	.	TRBV7-6	TGTGCCAGCAGCCATAGCGGGGGGGCCTACGATACGCAGTATTTT	CASSHSGGAYDTQYF
.	TRBJ2-6	.	TRBV14	TGTGCCAGCAGCCAAGATGGGGACCAGCCCTCTGGGGCCAACGTCCTGACTTTC	CASSQDGDQPSGANVLTF
.	TRBJ2-7	few	TRBV6-5	TGTGCCAGCCGGGGCGAACAGGGTAGCTACGAGCAGTACTTC	CASRGEQGSYEQYF
.	TRBJ2-7	.	TRBV5-1	TGCGCCAGCAGCTTGGCTCAGACAGGATTCTCCTACGAGCAGTACTTC	CASSLAQTGFSYEQYF
TRBD2	TRBJ2-7	.	TRBV6-5	TGTGCCAGCAGTTTGGGGAGACCGGGACTAGCGGGTTACGAGCAGTACTTC	CASSLGRPGLAGYEQYF
.	TRBJ2-4	few	TRBV19	TGTGCCAGTACCGATGACAGGGAGGAGGGAAACATTCAGTACTTC	CASTDDREEGNIQYF
.	TRBJ2-1	.	TRBV5-4	TGTGCCAGCAGCTATCGTGGACTGATCCTGAGTGAGCAGTTCTTC	CASSYRGLILSEQFF
TRBD1	TRBJ1-1	.	TRBV28	TGTGCCAGCAGACCTCGGACAGGGGGCCGGACTGAAGCTTTCTTT	CASRPRTGGRTEAFF
.	TRBJ2-7	few	TRBV9	TGTGCCAGCAGCGTAGGCGGGTTCAGCGCCGAGCAGTACTTC	CASSVGGFSAEQYF
.	TRBJ2-3	few	TRBV4-1	TGCGCCAGCAGCTATGTGGGGGGCCAGGCAGATACGCAGTATTTT	CASSYVGGQADTQYF
.	TRBJ1-4	few	TRBV4-2	TGTGCCAGCAGCCAGGAAGGGGGGGTTAATGAAAAACTGTTTTTT	CASSQEGGVNEKLFF
.	TRBJ2-2	.	TRBV7-2	TGTGCCAGCAGCTTAGCTGTGACCGGGGAGCTGTTTTTT	CASSLAVTGELFF
.	TRBJ2-1	.	TRBV19	TGTGCCACAACACAGGGGAGGGGAGAGCAGTTCTTC	CATTQGRGEQFF
TRBD2	TRBJ2-5	few	TRBV7-2	TGTGCCAGCAGCCGGACTAGCGCTACTCAAGAGACCCAGTACTTC	CASSRTSATQETQYF
.	TRBJ2-3	few	TRBV5-1	TGCGCCAGCAGCTCAGACGGAAGCACAGATACGCAGTATTTT	CASSSDGSTDTQYF
TRBD2	TRBJ2-1	few	TRBV20-1	TGCAGTGCTAGAGATAGGGCGGGAGACTACAACAATGAGCAGTTCTTC	CSARDRAGDYNNEQFF
TRBD1	TRBJ1-2	.	TRBV2	TGTGCCAGCAGTGCACTGGTCGGACAGGGCTATGGCTACACCTTC	CASSALVGQGYGYTF
.	TRBJ1-1	.	TRBV7-9	TGTGCCAGCAGCTTATCCGCAGGGCTTATGAACACTGAAGCTTTCTTT	CASSLSAGLMNTEAFF